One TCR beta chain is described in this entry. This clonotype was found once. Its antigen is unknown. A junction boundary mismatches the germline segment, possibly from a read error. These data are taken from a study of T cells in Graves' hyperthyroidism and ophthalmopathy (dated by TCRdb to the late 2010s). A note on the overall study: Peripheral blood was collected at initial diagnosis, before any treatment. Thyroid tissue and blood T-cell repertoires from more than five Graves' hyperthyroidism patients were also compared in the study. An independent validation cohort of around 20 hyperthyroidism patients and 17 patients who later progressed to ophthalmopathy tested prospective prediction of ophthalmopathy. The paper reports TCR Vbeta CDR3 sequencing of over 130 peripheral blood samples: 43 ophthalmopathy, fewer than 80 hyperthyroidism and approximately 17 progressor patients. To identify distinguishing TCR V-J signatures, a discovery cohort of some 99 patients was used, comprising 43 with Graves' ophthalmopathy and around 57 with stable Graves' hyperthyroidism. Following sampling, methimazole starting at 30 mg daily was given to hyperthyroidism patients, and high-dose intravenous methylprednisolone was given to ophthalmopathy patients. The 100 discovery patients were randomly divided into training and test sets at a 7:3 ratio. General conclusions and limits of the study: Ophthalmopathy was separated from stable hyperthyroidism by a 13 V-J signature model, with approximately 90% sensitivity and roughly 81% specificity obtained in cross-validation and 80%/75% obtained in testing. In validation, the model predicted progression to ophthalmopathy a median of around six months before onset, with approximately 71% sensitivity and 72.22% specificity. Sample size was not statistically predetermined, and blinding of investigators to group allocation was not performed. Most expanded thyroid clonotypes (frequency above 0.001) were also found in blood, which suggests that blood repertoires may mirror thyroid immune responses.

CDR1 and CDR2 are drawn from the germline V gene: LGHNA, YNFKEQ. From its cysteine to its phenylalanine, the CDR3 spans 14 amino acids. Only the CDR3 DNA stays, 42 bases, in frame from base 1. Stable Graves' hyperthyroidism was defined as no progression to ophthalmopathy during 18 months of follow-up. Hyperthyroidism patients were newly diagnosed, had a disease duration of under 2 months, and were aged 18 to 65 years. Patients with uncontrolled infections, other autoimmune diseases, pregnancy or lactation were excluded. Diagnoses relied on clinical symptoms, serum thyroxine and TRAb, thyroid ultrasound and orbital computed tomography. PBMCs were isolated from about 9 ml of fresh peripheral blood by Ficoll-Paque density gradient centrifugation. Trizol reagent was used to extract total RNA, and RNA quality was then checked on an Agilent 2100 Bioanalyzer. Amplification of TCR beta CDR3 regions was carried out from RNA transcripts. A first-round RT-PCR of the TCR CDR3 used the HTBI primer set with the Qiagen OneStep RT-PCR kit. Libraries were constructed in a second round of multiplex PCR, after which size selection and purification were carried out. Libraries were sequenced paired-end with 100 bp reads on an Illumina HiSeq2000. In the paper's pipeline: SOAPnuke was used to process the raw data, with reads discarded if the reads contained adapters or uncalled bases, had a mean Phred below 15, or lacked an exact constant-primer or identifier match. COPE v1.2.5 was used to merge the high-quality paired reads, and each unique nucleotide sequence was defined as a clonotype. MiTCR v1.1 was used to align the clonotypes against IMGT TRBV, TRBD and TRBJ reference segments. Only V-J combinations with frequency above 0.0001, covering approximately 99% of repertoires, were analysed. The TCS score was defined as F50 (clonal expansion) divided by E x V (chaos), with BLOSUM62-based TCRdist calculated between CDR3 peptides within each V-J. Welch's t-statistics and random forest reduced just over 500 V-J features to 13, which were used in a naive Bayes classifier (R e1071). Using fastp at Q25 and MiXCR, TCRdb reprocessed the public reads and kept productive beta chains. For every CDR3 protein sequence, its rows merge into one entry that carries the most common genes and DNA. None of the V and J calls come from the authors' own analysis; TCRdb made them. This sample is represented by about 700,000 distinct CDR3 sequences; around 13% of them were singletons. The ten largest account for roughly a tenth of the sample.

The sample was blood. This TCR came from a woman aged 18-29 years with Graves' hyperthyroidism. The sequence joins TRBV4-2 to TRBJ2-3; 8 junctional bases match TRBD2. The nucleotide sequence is TGTGCCGGCAGCCAAGTCGGGGGGGCAGATACGCAGTATTTT. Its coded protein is CAGSQVGGADTQYF.